This T cell receptor beta chain originates from a study of chemoradiotherapy in HPV16-positive cancers. Study-wide background: Candidate HPV-specific T-cell clones and common TCR motifs came from functional assays in a couple of HPV16-positive patients.

CDR3 length equals 11 residues. The germline CDR1 and CDR2 sequences are GTSNPN and SVGIG (reference sequence). The junction had 10 bases not matched to a gene; V was cut back by 7 bases and J by 11 bases. Study-wide results and caveats: Functional assays defining HPV-specific T cells used only a couple of HPV16-positive patients. Better recurrence-free survival went with HPV-responsive T-cell expansion in HPV16-positive patients. During treatment, candidate HPV-specific clones and E7-related motifs expanded in tumor.

Only in-frame clones appear in the TCRdb table, and some are missing; sequencing was by immunoSEQ multiplex PCR. The sample shows roughly 2,100 clones, about 84% of them seen only once. On this clone itself: Its target is not known.

The sample in question was tumor tissue, obtained from a patient who underwent chemoradiotherapy. The chain recombines TRBV30 with TRBJ1-1, with 7 bases lining up with TRBD1. The TCR sequence derives from a human donor with HPV-associated anogenital cancer. The chain's CDR3 is CAYKRGLVAFF. The CDR3 nucleotides are TGTGCCTACAAAAGGGGGCTGGTTGCTTTCTTT.